This T cell receptor (beta chain) was identified in a study of graft-versus-host responses after intestinal transplantation. This CDR3 contains 14 residues. Germline V gene data show CDR1 as SGHRS and CDR2 as YFSETQ. The V gene end was trimmed by 0 bases and the J gene end by 4 bases; junction bases not matched to a gene: 4. Profiling relied on immunoSEQ multiplex PCR, and the TCRdb table lists in-frame clones only, not all of them. The sample carries 15,000 to 20,000 clones, around three quarters recorded once. In the case of this clone: Its specificity is not known.

Overall study results and limits: GvH clones appeared in recipient marrow, some first in ileum or blood.

Lymphocytes (intraepithelial and lamina propria) were released by processing the graft tissue. Here the sequenced sample was ileum tissue, taken 20 days after intestinal transplant. This TCR was sampled from a human patient who received an intestinal transplant, so some T cells may come from the graft donor. This chain connects TRBV5-1 to TRBJ2-7; 7 nucleotides align to TRBD1. The CDR3, as DNA: TGCGCCAGCAGCTTGGCCGGGACAGAGTACGAGCAGTACTTC. It yields the protein CASSLAGTEYEQYF.